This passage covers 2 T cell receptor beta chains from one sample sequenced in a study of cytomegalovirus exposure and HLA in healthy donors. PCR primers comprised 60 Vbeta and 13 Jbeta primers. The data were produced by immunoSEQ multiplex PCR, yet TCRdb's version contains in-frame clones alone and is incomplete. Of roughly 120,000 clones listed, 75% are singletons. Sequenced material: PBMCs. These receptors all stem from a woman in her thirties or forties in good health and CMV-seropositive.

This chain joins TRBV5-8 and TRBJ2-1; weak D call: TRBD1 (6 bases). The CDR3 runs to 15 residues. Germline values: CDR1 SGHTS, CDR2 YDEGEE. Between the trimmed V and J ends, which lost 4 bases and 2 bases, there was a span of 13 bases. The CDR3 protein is CASSLGAGAYNEQFF. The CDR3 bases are TGTGCCAGCAGCCTTGGGGCAGGGGCCTACAATGAGCAGTTCTTC.

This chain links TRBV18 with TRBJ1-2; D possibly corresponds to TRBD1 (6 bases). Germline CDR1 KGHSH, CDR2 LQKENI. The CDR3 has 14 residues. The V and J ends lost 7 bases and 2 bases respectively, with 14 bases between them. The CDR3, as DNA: TGTGCCAGCTGCCCACAGGGTTCCAACTATGGCTACACCTTC. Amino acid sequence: CASCPQGSNYGYTF.